This T cell receptor (beta chain) comes out of a study of blood T cells in healthy people across ages. In this sample, this clonotype turned up many times. The antigen remains unidentified. Using a J-beta primer mix together with a sample-barcoded 5' primer, a second PCR was run for about 6 to 12 cycles. A single record per CDR3 protein comes from TCRdb applying MiXCR to the 5' RACE reads. The table lists approximately 680,000 distinct CDR3 sequences, roughly 30% of them singletons. Aged roughly 6 to 90, donors were systemically healthy Caucasians from Russia. In each sample, at least 6.5 million PBMCs were isolated. Points from the study as a whole: Roughly linearly, TCR beta diversity per million T cells fell as age increased. When set beside aged donors, long-lived donors presented more naive CD4+ cells and higher diversity.

Per germline, CDR1 SGHDT and CDR2 YYEEEE. This CDR3 region has 14 residues. V shed 0 bases and J 3 bases; nucleotides not matched to a gene: 2. Sequencing input: blood. The TCR sequence derives from a woman older than 75 in good health. The chain is built from TRBV5-6 and TRBJ2-5, with 7 bases matching TRBD1. The CDR3, as DNA: TGTGCCAGCAGCTTGGGGGGACAGAAAGAGACCCAGTACTTC. Translating gives CASSLGGQKETQYF.